Presented here are 30 T cell receptor beta chains from one specimen sequenced in a study of CD8+CD57+ T cells in acquired aplastic anemia. CD8+CD57+ cell expansion, shown by flow cytometry, had occurred in the patients selected for sequencing. Genomic DNA templated the TCR beta VDJ and CDR3 profiling. In TCRdb, the reads were re-called with MiXCR into one record per CDR3 protein. The sample contains 250,000 to 300,000 distinct CDR3 sequences, approximately 60% of which appear only once. Sequenced sample: sorted CD4+, CD8+, or CD8+CD57+ T cells (not recorded which) from PBMCs. The receptors originated from a human donor with aplastic anemia.

This clonotype was seen ten or more times. The chain joins TRBV2 to TRBJ2-7; D might be TRBD1 or TRBD2, each matching 5 bases. Looked up from germline, CDR1 is SNHLY and CDR2 is FYNNEI. The CDR3 is made up of 14 amino acids. V shed 8 bases and J shed 0 bases, with 14 bases lying between them. CDR3 residues: CASSTGTGSYEQYF. CDR3 bases: TGTGCCAGCTCGACTGGGACGGGCTCCTACGAGCAGTACTTC. Looking up the rest from reference TRBV2 and TRBJ2-7 gives the full variable domain: EPEVTQTPSHQVTQMGQEVILRCVPISNHLYFYWYRQILGQKVEFLVSFYNNEISEKSEIFDDQFSVERPDGSNFTLKIRSTKLEDSAMYFCASSTGTGSYEQYFGPGTRLTVT.

The chain recombines TRBV20-1 with TRBJ1-2; tentative D call: TRBD1 (6 bases). Trimming left V 0 bases short and J 8 bases short, with 13 bases between. Germline CDR1 and CDR2: DFQATT and SNEGSKA (reference sequence). This CDR3 region has 13 residues. The CDR3 DNA is TGCAGTGCTAGAGACCCAGGGGTAGACGGCTACACCTTC. It specifies CSARDPGVDGYTF.

The gene calls are TRBV6-5 and TRBJ1-1; TRBD1 aligns across 8 bases. CDR1 is MNHEY and CDR2 is SVGAGI in the germline V gene. There are 12 residues in the CDR3. V gave up 5 bases and J gave up 11 bases; unmatched junction bases: 7. The CDR3 sequence is CASSRQGRGAFF. CDR3 nucleotides: TGTGCCAGCAGTCGACAGGGGAGGGGGGCTTTCTTT.

Points on this clonotype: The conserved phenylalanine or tryptophan normally closing the CDR3 is absent here, so this likely arose from a read error. The DNA is omitted, as the CDR3 cannot be located on it reliably, and the CDR3 follows TCRdb's listing. This rearrangement joins TRBV2 to TRBJ1-3; TRBD1 reflects the table's D call only, with no check against the DNA. The V gene's germline CDR1 is SNHLY and CDR2 FYNNEI. 10 amino acids form the CDR3, both terminal residues included. The CDR3: CATQKGQGES.

The V and J genes are TRBV5-4 and TRBJ2-7; a possible D gene is TRBD2 (6 bases). Germline V gives CDR1 SGHNT, CDR2 YYREEE (reference sequence). V lost 4 bases and J lost 5, with 19 bases in between. The CDR3 totals 15 residues. The CDR3 nucleotides read TGTGCCAGCAGCCCTCCTGGGGGGATGCCTAACGAGCAGTACTTC. It translates to CASSPPGGMPNEQYF.

To note about this clonotype: The junction departs from germline at one end; a sequencing error may be responsible. V gene TRBV5-6 combines with J gene TRBJ2-1, with no clear D. This CDR3 contains 13 residues. Germline values: CDR1 SGHDT, CDR2 YYEEEE. CDR3 loop: CASSHLTYNEQLF. In nucleotides, the CDR3 is TGTGCCAGCTCCCATCTGACCTACAATGAGCAGCTCTTC.

CDR3 coding DNA: TGTGCCAGCAGCATTCAGACAGGGGGCGGTGGTTCGCCCCTCCACTTT. Its protein product is CASSIQTGGGGSPLHF. The chain is built from TRBV13 and TRBJ1-6; 10 bases line up with TRBD1. This CDR3 has 16 amino acids. Germline assignment: CDR1 PRHDT and CDR2 FYEKMQ (reference sequence). Trimming took 5 bases from V and 13 from J; bases not matched to a gene: 14.

Comment on this clonotype: Germline is not matched at one junction end, which may reflect a read error. V usage is TRBV10-1 and J usage is TRBJ2-2; D uncertain. The CDR3 covers 15 residues. CDR1 is WNHNN, CDR2 SYGVQD, per germline (reference sequence). CDR3 DNA: TGTGCCAGCAGTGTAATAGGCGGATTCACCGGGGAGCTGTTTTTT. Its translation: CASSVIGGFTGELFF.

The rearrangement joins TRBV7-9 to TRBJ2-1; 10 bases match TRBD2. CDR1 is SEHNR and CDR2 is FQNEAQ in the germline V gene (reference sequence). V trimming: 6 bases; J trimming: 3 bases; junction bases outside the gene matches: 2. This CDR3 has 14 amino acids. The CDR3 loop reads CASSPSGSYNEQFF. The CDR3 DNA reads TGTGCCAGCAGTCCTAGCGGGAGCTACAATGAGCAGTTCTTC.

V is TRBV7-7 and J is TRBJ1-2; 8 bases match TRBD1. With V trimmed by 2 bases and J by 14 bases, 10 bases remained unmatched. The V gene's germline CDR1 is SSHAT and CDR2 FNYEAQ (reference sequence). CDR3 length: 13 residues. CDR3 nucleotide sequence: TGTGCCAGCAGCTTAAGGGGACAGGAGGCGATTACCTTC. Its protein is CASSLRGQEAITF. Based on the CDR3 plus reference TRBV7-7 and TRBJ1-2, the full variable domain is GAGVSQSPRYKVTKRGQDVTLRCDPISSHATLYWYQQALGQGPEFLTYFNYEAQPDKSGLPSDRFSAERPEGSISTLTIQRTEQRDSAMYRCASSLRGQEAITFGSGTRLTVV.

This clonotype has ten or more counts. V usage is TRBV4-1 and J usage is TRBJ2-2, with D unresolved. The CDR3 has 15 residues. Germline loops: CDR1 MGHRA, CDR2 YSYEKL. The ends were cut back, 1 base at V and 1 base at J, with 7 bases in the middle. CDR3 residues: CASSQGVGNTGELFF. For the CDR3, the DNA is TGCGCCAGCAGCCAAGGGGTGGGGAACACCGGGGAGCTGTTTTTT.

This chain uses TRBV29-1 with TRBJ2-4, with a possible D match to TRBD1 (6 bases). Trimming cost V 7 bases and J 6 bases, with 19 bases left between them. The CDR3 covers 14 residues. The germline V gene has CDR1 SQVTM and CDR2 ANQGSEA. The CDR3 DNA is TGCAGCGCCAGCCGCCCAGGGGCCTTAAACATTCAGTACTTC. Protein: CSASRPGALNIQYF. Complete variable domain (other parts from reference TRBV29-1 and TRBJ2-4): SAVISQKPSRDICQRGTSLTIQCQVDSQVTMMFWYRQQPGQSLTLIATANQGSEATYESGFVIDKFPISRPNLTFSTLTVSNMSPEDSSIYLCSASRPGALNIQYFGAGTRLSVL.

The V gene is TRBV6-5, the J gene TRBJ2-1; D unclear. CDR1 MNHEY and CDR2 SVGAGI come from the germline V gene. Trimming shortened V by 6 bases and J by 6 bases, and 18 bases separated the two germline ends. The CDR3 totals 15 residues. In DNA, the CDR3 is TGTGCCAGCAGGTCATTGGTGAGTAGGGCCAATGAGCAGTTCTTC. Translating gives CASRSLVSRANEQFF.

This clonotype was found many times. The V gene is TRBV7-6, the J gene TRBJ1-2; 7 nucleotides line up with TRBD1. CDR3 length: 15 residues. The germline V gene has CDR1 SGHVS and CDR2 FNYEAQ. J gave up 3 bases and V 1 base, and 5 bases lay outside the gene matches. CDR3 loop: CASSLGQGEYYGYTF. The DNA for the CDR3 is TGTGCCAGCAGCTTAGGACAGGGAGAGTACTATGGCTACACCTTC.

This sequence joins TRBV2 and TRBJ1-2; a weak D match, TRBD1 (6 bases). Germline V gene data show CDR1 as SNHLY and CDR2 as FYNNEI. The CDR3 covers 14 residues. Between the trimmed V and J ends, which lost 6 bases and 4 bases, there was a span of 15 bases. The DNA of the CDR3 is TGTGCCAGCAGACGGGACACCGGCGGCTATGGCTACACCTTC. It codes for CASRRDTGGYGYTF.

This clonotype was found many times. The rearrangement joins TRBV19 to TRBJ1-5; no definite D call. CDR3 length: 14 amino acids. The V and J ends lost 11 bases and 0 bases respectively, with 14 bases between them. Germline loops: CDR1 LNHDA, CDR2 SQIVND (reference sequence). This CDR3 is CAATGYNSNQPQHF. As DNA, the CDR3 is TGTGCCGCGACCGGATACAATAGCAATCAGCCCCAGCATTTT.

V is TRBV7-9 and J is TRBJ2-5; D not resolved. The germline V gene has CDR1 SEHNR and CDR2 FQNEAQ (reference sequence). The CDR3 is 13 residues long. Trimming removed 1 base at V and 6 bases at J, with 9 bases between. CDR3 loop: CASSLVPGQTQYF. The CDR3 bases are TGTGCCAGCAGCTTAGTTCCGGGCCAGACCCAGTACTTC.

In DNA form, the CDR3 reads TGTGCCAGCAGTATTGCGGCCGTCACAGATACGCAGTATTTT. It is translated as CASSIAAVTDTQYF. The chain employs TRBV2 and TRBJ2-3, with D unclear. This CDR3 spans 14 amino acids. In germline, CDR1 is SNHLY, CDR2 FYNNEI. Trimming stripped 5 bases from V and 2 bases from J, with 11 bases between.

In its sample, this clonotype was seen many times. CDR3 residues: CASRGTGALNTEAFF. CDR3 sequence (DNA): TGTGCCAGCAGGGGGACAGGGGCCCTGAACACTGAAGCTTTCTTT. The chain has TRBV12-3 or TRBV12-4 and TRBJ1-1; the match to TRBD1 covers 10 bases. J lost 0 bases, V lost 6 bases, and 4 bases had no gene match. The CDR3 is 15 residues long.

This clonotype was counted once. This sequence joins TRBV10-3 and TRBJ1-1; D may be TRBD1 (6 bases). Germline lookup yields CDR1 ENHRY and CDR2 SYGVKD. The CDR3 sequence is 15 residues long. The V gene lost 7 bases and the J gene lost 2 bases, with 17 bases spanning the gap. The CDR3 DNA sequence: TGTGCCATCAACGTAGGAGACAGGCCTAACACTGAAGCTTTCTTT. It is translated as CAINVGDRPNTEAFF.

This clonotype was observed a handful of times. V and J are TRBV7-9 and TRBJ2-1; 9 nucleotides agree with TRBD1. J lost 6 bases, V lost 5 bases, and 11 bases had no gene match. CDR1 and CDR2 (germline): SEHNR, FQNEAQ (reference sequence). The CDR3 extends over 16 amino acids. CDR3: CASSTTGTGPGNEQFF. The CDR3 DNA is TGTGCCAGCAGCACGACCGGGACAGGGCCGGGCAATGAGCAGTTCTTC.

The chain recombines TRBV7-8 with TRBJ2-7; 7 positions agree with TRBD1. The CDR3 length is 14 residues. V shed 5 bases and J 3 bases; nucleotides not matched to a gene: 7. CDR1 is SGHVS, CDR2 FQNEAQ, per germline. The CDR3 loop reads CASSLRQGIYEQYF. The CDR3 bases are TGTGCCAGCAGCCTCCGACAGGGAATCTACGAGCAGTACTTC. Based on the CDR3 plus reference TRBV7-8 and TRBJ2-7, the full variable domain is GAGVSQSPRYKVAKRGQDVALRCDPISGHVSLFWYQQALGQGPEFLTYFQNEAQLDKSGLPSDRFFAERPEGSVSTLKIQRTQQEDSAVYLCASSLRQGIYEQYFGPGTRLTVT.

This chain links TRBV3-1 with TRBJ2-7, with TRBD1 matching over 8 bases. This CDR3 has 14 residues. Germline CDR1 reads LGHDT; CDR2 reads YNNKEL (reference sequence). V lost 6 bases to trimming and J lost 3 bases; unmatched junction nucleotides: 7. The CDR3 DNA sequence: TGTGCCAGCAGGGACAGGGAATGGGTCTACGAGCAGTACTTC. This encodes CASRDREWVYEQYF.

The gene calls are TRBV2 and TRBJ1-1; weak D call: TRBD1 (6 bases). The length of the CDR3 is 13 residues. V was trimmed by 6 bases and J by 3 bases, leaving 11 bases between them. Germline values: CDR1 SNHLY, CDR2 FYNNEI. DNA for the CDR3: TGTGCCAGCAGGGCCTCAGGGGACACTGAAGCTTTCTTT. As protein: CASRASGDTEAFF. Full variable domain (remainder filled in from reference TRBV2 and TRBJ1-1): EPEVTQTPSHQVTQMGQEVILRCVPISNHLYFYWYRQILGQKVEFLVSFYNNEISEKSEIFDDQFSVERPDGSNFTLKIRSTKLEDSAMYFCASRASGDTEAFFGQGTRLTVV.

This clonotype appeared a few times. V gene TRBV7-9 combines with J gene TRBJ1-1; 7 nucleotides match TRBD1. Germline-derived CDR1 and CDR2 are SEHNR and FQNEAQ (reference sequence). V dropped 11 bases and J dropped 4; count of bases not matched to a gene: 10. This CDR3 contains 13 residues. The CDR3 sequence: CAGRQGGGTEAFF. As DNA, the CDR3 is TGTGCCGGACGACAGGGAGGAGGCACTGAAGCTTTCTTT. The variable domain in full, with the rest retrieved from reference TRBV7-9 and TRBJ1-1, is DTGVSQNPRHKITKRGQNVTFRCDPISEHNRLYWYRQTLGQGPEFLTYFQNEAQLEKSRLLSDRFSAERPKGSFSTLEIQRTEQGDSAMYLCAGRQGGGTEAFFGQGTRLTVV.

The genes are TRBV29-1 and TRBJ1-2, with a tentative D call TRBD1 (5 bases). V was pared by 4 bases and J by 6 bases, with 12 bases between. Germline CDR1 is SQVTM and CDR2 is ANQGSEA. The CDR3 extends over 12 amino acids. The CDR3 region is CSVAGGENGYTF. In nucleotides, the CDR3 is TGCAGCGTTGCAGGAGGGGAGAATGGCTACACCTTC.

V usage is TRBV12-3 or TRBV12-4 and J usage is TRBJ1-3, with D unresolved. V lost 7 bases and J 8 bases, leaving 15 bases between the germline ends. This CDR3 comprises 13 residues. In nucleotides, the CDR3 is TGTGCCAGCAACCTTCTGGAGGAAGACACCATATATTTT. Translation: CASNLLEEDTIYF.

The V and J genes are TRBV2 and TRBJ2-1; 10 bases align to TRBD2. CDR3 size: 15 residues. The germline V gene has CDR1 SNHLY and CDR2 FYNNEI. The V gene end was trimmed by 7 bases and the J gene end by 4 bases; junction bases not matched to a gene: 7. The CDR3 protein is CASKFSGGSYNEQFF. In nucleotides, the CDR3 is TGTGCCAGCAAATTTAGCGGGGGGTCATACAATGAGCAGTTCTTC.

The chain has TRBV5-1 and TRBJ2-7; weak D call: TRBD1 (5 bases). Germline-derived CDR1 and CDR2 are SGHRS and YFSETQ. This CDR3 is built from 15 residues. Between the trimmed V and J ends, which lost 7 bases and 0 bases, there was a span of 17 bases. CDR3 nucleotides: TGCGCCAGCGGGCCCCGCCAGGGAAGCTCCTACGAGCAGTACTTC. It codes for CASGPRQGSSYEQYF.

This clonotype was detected a few times. The chain recombines TRBV10-3 with TRBJ1-2; D unclear. The germline gives CDR1 ENHRY, CDR2 SYGVKD. V dropped 3 bases and J dropped 2 bases, with 4 bases sitting between them. The CDR3 has 12 residues. The CDR3 nucleotides read TGTGCCATCAGTGACGGAAACTATGGCTACACCTTC. It codes for CAISDGNYGYTF.